This is a list of T cell receptor beta chains from one sample in a study of blood T cell repertoires in COVID-19. Only in-frame clones appear in the TCRdb table, and some are missing; sequencing was by immunoSEQ multiplex PCR. The sample records over 150,000 clones, approximately 86% being singletons. The source material was peripheral blood. The receptors stem from a middle-aged man with active or convalescent COVID-19. Each CDR3 is given with its conserved first and last residue.

v_gene,CDR3aa
TRBV6-4,CASRQDSITEAFF
TRBV5-4,CASSPGRGRDEAFF
TRBV30,CAWRVEAPYGYTF
TRBV13,CASSLQGHNSPLHF
TRBV4-2,CASSQERGQGASGYTF
TRBV6-2/TRBV6-3,CASSLDRGYEQYF
TRBV5-1,CASSLDRKYGYTF
TRBV11-3,CASSLARLAGTTGELFF
TRBV28,CASSTSLYSGNTIYF
TRBV7-2,CASSSGGNTEAFF
TRBV9,CASSVAGAGVQETQYF
TRBV6-5,CASSRGKGGELFF
TRBV11-2,CASSLDPTGTAFYEQYF
TRBV5-6,CASSYAGTAAYEQYF
TRBV7-9,CASSLRVYGYTF
TRBV7-8,CASSLKVGGTIYF
TRBV19,CASSITDRGGNSPLHF
TRBV4-2,CASSQDKLDSPLHF
TRBV28,CASSLASHNEQFF
TRBV24-1,CATSDAAGAGETQYF
TRBV12-3/TRBV12-4,CASSPDRLYGYTF
TRBV5-4,CASSGDTNTEAFF
TRBV18,CASSPPRGTITDTQYF
TRBV19,CASSNPGQRYNEQFF
TRBV4-1,CASSQGQGGTEAFF
TRBV19,CASSIGPNSNQPQHF
TRBV3-1/TRBV3-2,CASSLEWDWGSSGANVLTF
TRBV25-1,CASSASYIFGANVLTF
TRBV18,CAMGAGKDYGYTF
TRBV7-2,CASSTSLLNTEAFF
TRBV15,CATSDRSRQGIVYEQFF
TRBV4-2,CASSQWRDGYEQYF
TRBV28,CASRTQRGRRGNGTGNEQYF
TRBV5-1,CASNGPDREGPRSYNEQFF
TRBV28,CASIEQGYGYTF
TRBV7-8,CASSPRTAPYEQYF
TRBV7-2,CASSFGKIFTGELFF
TRBV5-1,CASSRTGVGEKLFF
TRBV27,CASRVKGGVYNEQFF
TRBV18,CASSPRQEAGSPLHF
TRBV19,CASSMSRGDTDTQYF
TRBV11-2,CASSLLAESYEQYF
TRBV5-1,CASSPKDSYRGYTF
TRBV4-1,CASSQVYATGVHEQYF
TRBV5-6,CASSWRTGGTDTQYF
TRBV3-1/TRBV3-2,CASSQDRTGGTEAFF
TRBV5-4,CASSPTGEYGYTF
TRBV20-1,CSASAGSRSYEQYF
TRBV4-1,CASSLDGQGLQETQYF
TRBV7-2,CASSLGQNYGYTF
TRBV4-2,CASSHASGGRGEETQYF
TRBV29-1,CSVGKAVGNTGELFF
TRBV5-1,CASSLESHRHF
TRBV19,CASSIPASSPINEQFF
TRBV4-1,CASSQDGGIGNQPQHF